The clone carrying this TCR beta chain has only a few counts. Assay used: immunoSEQ multiplex PCR; TCRdb lists only in-frame clones, some missing. This sample has approximately 110,000 clones, with about four fifths found just once. These data originate in a study of blood T cell repertoires in COVID-19. Germline V gene data show CDR1 as SGHRS and CDR2 as YFSETQ. The germline V and J ends were trimmed by 2 bases and 1 base, with 10 bases remaining between them. This CDR3 is built from 14 residues. The sequence derives from a woman in her seventies with acute or convalescent COVID-19. This sequence joins TRBV5-1 and TRBJ2-7; a possible D gene is TRBD2 (5 bases). The specimen sequenced was peripheral blood. The CDR3: CASSLADGSYEQYF. The CDR3 nucleotides read TGCGCCAGCAGCTTAGCGGACGGGTCCTACGAGCAGTACTTC.